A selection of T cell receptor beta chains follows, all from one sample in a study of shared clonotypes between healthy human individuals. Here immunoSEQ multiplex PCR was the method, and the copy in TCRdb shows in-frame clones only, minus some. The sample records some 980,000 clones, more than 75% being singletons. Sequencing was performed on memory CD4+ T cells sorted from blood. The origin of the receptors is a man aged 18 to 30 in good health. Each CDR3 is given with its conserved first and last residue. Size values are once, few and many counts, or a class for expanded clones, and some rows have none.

CASSLTSGSSEQYF	few	TRBV7-6	TRBJ2-7
CASSLERGSYTDTQYF	NA	TRBV14	TRBJ2-3
CASSYTSGAYNEQFF	NA	TRBV7-2	TRBJ2-1
CAWSPGRDEKLFF	few	TRBV30	TRBJ1-4
CASSPRQSPQGRTDTQYF	NA	TRBV5-1	TRBJ2-3
CASSLGGNQETQYF	NA	TRBV5-4	TRBJ2-5
CASSPGISNQPQHF	few	TRBV18	TRBJ1-5
CASSHPDRGKTNYGYTF	NA	TRBV7-2	TRBJ1-2
CASSLPTAGDTQYF	NA	TRBV7-8	TRBJ2-3
CASSQVPGPVGEQFF	NA	TRBV4-3	TRBJ2-1
CASGLAGSYEQYF	few	TRBV7-9	TRBJ2-7
CASSQEAIGGRRGTQYF	NA	TRBV14	TRBJ2-5
CASSSDPSASPLHF	NA	TRBV5-1	TRBJ1-6
CASSSTNTEAFF	NA	TRBV5-5	TRBJ1-1
CASSLEWPGQGRDGYTF	NA	TRBV7-8	TRBJ1-2
CASSLGPGGTGELFF	once	TRBV7-2	TRBJ2-2
CASSYAGALSNTEAFF	NA	TRBV6-6	TRBJ1-1
CASSIGNQETQYF	NA	TRBV19	TRBJ2-5
CASSWWGSYEQYF	NA	TRBV6-1	TRBJ2-7
CASSLREEQFF	NA	TRBV14	TRBJ2-1
CASSEAHRGRWVGNNEKLFF	NA	TRBV6-1	TRBJ1-4
CASSEVQGRGNQPQHF	few	TRBV2	TRBJ1-5
CASSLDAGGWSNEQFF	NA	TRBV5-1	TRBJ2-1
CASSIRVLYGYTF	few	TRBV28	TRBJ1-2
CASSSDSNYGYTF	NA	TRBV5-4	TRBJ1-2
CASTPSKGTNEQYF	many	TRBV6-5	TRBJ2-7
CASSLAGGQNLANTGELFF	NA	TRBV5-4	TRBJ2-2
CASKPTGSYEQYF	NA	TRBV6-1	TRBJ2-7
CASSVVGQGDGYTF	many	TRBV9	TRBJ1-2
CASSFGAGVGEQFF	NA	TRBV7-2	TRBJ2-1
CASSLPLNSRGEAFF	NA	TRBV28	TRBJ1-1
CASSVEFGNTIYF	NA	TRBV7-6	TRBJ1-3